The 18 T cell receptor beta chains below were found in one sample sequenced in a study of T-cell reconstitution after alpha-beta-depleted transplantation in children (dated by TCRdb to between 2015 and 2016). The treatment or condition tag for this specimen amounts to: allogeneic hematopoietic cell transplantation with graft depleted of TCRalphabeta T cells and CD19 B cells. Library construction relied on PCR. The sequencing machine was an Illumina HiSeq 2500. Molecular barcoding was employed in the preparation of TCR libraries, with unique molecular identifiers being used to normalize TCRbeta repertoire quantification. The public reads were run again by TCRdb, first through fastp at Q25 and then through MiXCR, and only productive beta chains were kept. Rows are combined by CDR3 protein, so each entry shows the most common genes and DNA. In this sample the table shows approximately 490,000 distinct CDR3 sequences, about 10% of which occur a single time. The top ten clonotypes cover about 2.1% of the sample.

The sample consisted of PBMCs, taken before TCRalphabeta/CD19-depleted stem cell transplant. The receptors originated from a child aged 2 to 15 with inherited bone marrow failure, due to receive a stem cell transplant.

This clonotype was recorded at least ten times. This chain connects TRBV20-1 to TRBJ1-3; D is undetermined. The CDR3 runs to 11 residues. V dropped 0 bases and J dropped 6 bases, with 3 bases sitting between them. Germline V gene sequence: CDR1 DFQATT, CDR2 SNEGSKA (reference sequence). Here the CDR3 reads CSARDINTIYF. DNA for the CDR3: TGCAGTGCTAGAGATATAAACACCATATATTTT.

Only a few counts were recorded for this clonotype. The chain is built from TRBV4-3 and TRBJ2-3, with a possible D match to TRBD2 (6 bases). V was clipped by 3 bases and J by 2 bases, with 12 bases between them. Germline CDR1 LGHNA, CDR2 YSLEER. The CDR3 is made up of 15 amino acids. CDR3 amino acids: CASSQRGAVTDTQYF. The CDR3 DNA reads TGCGCCAGCAGCCAGCGCGGGGCCGTCACAGATACGCAGTATTTT.

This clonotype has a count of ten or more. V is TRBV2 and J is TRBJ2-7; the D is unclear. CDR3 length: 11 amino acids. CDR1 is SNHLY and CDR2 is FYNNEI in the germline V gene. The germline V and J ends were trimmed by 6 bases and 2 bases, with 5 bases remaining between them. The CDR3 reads CASRAPYEQYF. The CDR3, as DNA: TGTGCCAGCAGGGCCCCCTACGAGCAGTACTTC.

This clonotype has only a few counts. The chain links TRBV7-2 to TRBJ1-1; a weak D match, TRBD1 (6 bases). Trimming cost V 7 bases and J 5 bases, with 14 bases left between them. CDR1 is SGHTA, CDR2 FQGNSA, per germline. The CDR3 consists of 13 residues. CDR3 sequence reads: CASMYQGGTEAFF. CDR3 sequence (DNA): TGTGCCAGCATGTATCAAGGGGGGACTGAAGCTTTCTTT.

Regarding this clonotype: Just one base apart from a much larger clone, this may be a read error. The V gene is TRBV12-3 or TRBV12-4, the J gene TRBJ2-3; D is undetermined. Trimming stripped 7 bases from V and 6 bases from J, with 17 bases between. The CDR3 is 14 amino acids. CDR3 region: CASTRTVQQDTQYF. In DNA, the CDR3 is TGTGCCAGCACCCGCACCGTCCAACAGGATACGCAGTATTTT.

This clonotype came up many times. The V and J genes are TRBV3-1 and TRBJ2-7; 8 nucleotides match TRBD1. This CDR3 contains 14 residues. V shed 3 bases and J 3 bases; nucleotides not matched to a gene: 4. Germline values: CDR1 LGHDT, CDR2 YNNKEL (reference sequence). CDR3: CASSHGTGDYEQYF. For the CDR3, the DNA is TGTGCCAGCAGCCATGGGACAGGAGACTACGAGCAGTACTTC.

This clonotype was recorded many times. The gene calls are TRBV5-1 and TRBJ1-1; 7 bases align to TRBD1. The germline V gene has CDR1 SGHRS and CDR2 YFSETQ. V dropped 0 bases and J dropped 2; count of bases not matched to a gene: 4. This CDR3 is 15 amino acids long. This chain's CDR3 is CASSLDGTANTEAFF. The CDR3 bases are TGCGCCAGCAGCTTGGACGGGACAGCCAACACTGAAGCTTTCTTT.

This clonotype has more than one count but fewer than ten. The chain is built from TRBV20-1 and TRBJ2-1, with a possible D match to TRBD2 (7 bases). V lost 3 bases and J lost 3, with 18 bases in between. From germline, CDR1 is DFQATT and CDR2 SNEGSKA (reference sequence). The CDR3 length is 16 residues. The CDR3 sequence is CSASWGAGALYNEQFF. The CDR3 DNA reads TGCAGTGCTAGTTGGGGGGCGGGAGCCCTCTACAATGAGCAGTTCTTC.

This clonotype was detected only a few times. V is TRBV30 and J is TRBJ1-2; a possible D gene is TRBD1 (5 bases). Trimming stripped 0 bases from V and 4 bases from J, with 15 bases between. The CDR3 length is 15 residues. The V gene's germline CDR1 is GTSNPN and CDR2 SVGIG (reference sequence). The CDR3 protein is CAWSVSGRWSYGYTF. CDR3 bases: TGTGCCTGGAGTGTATCGGGGCGGTGGAGCTATGGCTACACCTTC.

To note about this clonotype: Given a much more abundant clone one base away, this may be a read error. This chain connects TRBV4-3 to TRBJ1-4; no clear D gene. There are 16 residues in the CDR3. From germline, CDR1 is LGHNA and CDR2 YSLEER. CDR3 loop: CASSQDWGRTNENLFF. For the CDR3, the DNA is TGCGCCAGCAGCCAAGACTGGGGAAGGACCAATGAAAACCTGTTTTTT.

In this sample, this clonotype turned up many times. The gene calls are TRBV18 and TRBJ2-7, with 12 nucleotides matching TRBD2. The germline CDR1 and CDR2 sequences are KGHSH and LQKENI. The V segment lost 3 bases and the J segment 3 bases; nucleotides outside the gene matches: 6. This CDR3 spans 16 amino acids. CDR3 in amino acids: CASSPGLAGSYYEQYF. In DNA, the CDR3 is TGTGCCAGCTCACCGGGACTAGCGGGCTCGTACTACGAGCAGTACTTC.

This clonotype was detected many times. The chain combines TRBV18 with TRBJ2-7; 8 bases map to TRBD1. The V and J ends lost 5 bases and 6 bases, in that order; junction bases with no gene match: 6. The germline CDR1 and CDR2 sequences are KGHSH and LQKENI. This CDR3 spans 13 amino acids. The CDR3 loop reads CASSTWTGTEQYF. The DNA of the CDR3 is TGTGCCAGCTCAACTTGGACAGGGACCGAGCAGTACTTC.

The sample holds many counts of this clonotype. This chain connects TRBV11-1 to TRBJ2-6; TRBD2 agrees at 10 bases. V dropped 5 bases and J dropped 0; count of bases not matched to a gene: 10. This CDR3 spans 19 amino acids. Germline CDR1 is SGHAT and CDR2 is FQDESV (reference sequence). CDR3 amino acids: CASSQPLAGVRSGANVLTF. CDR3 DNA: TGTGCCAGCAGCCAGCCTCTAGCGGGAGTACGCTCTGGGGCCAACGTCCTGACTTTC.

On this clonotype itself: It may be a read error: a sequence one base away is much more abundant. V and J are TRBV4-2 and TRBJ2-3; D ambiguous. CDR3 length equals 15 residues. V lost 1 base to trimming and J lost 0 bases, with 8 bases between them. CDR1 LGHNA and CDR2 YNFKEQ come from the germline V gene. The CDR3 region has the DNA TGTGCCAGCAGCCAAGGTCCCAAAAGCACAGATACGCAGTATTTT. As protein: CASSQGPKSTDTQYF.

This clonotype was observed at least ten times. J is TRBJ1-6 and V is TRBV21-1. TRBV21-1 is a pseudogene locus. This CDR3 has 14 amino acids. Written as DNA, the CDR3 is TGTGCCAGCCCGGTCGGAGACCCGGATTCACCCCTCCACTTT. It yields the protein CASPVGDPDSPLHF.

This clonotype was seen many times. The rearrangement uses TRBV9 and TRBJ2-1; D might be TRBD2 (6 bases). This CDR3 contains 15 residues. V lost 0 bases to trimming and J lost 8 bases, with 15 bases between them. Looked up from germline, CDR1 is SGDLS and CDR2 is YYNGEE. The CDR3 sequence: CASSVEPTSRDEQFF. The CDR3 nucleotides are TGTGCCAGCAGCGTAGAACCGACTAGTCGGGATGAGCAGTTCTTC.

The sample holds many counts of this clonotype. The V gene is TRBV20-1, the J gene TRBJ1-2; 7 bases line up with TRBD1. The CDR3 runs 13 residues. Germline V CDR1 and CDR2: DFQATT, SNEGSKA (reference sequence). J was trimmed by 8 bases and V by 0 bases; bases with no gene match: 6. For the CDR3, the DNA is TGCAGTGCTAGAGAACCCACAGGGGTCGGCTACACCTTC. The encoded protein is CSAREPTGVGYTF.

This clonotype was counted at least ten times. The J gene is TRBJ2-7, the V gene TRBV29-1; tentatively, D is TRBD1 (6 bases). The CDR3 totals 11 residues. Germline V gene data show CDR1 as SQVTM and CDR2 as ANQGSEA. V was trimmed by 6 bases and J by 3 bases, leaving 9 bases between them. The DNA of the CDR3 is TGCAGCGTATTGGACAGCTACGAGCAGTACTTC. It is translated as CSVLDSYEQYF.